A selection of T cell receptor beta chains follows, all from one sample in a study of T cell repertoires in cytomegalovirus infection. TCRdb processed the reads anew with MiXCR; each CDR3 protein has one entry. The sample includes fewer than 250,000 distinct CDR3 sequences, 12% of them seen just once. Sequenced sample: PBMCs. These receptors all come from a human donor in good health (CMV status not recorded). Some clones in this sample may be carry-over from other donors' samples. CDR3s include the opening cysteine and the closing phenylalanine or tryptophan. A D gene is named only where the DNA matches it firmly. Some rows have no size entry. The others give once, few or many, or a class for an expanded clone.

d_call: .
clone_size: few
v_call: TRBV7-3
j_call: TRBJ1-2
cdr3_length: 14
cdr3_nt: TGTGCCAGCAGCTCCAGGGTAACTAACTATGGCTACACCTTC
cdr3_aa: CASSSRVTNYGYTF

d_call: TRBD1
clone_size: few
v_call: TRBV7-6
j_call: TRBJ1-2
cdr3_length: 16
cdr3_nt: TGTGCCAGCAGCTACGGCGGGACAGTTCCTTATTCTGGCTACACCTTC
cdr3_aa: CASSYGGTVPYSGYTF

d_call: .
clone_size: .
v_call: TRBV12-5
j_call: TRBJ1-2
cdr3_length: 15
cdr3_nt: TGTGCTAGTGGGGCCGACAGGCCGCCTGACTATGGCTACACCTTC
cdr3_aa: CASGADRPPDYGYTF

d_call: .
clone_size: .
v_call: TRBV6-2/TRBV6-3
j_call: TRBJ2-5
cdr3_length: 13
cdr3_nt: TGTGCCAGCAGTTACGGGGGGCAGCAGACCCAGTACTTC
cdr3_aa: CASSYGGQQTQYF

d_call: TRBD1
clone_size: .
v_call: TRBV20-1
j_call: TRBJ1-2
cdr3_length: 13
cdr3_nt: TGCAGTGCTCAGAGACAGGGGACGTATGGCTACACCTTC
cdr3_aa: CSAQRQGTYGYTF

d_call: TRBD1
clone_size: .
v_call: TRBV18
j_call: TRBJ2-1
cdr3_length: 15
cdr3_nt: TGTGCCAGCTCCGCTAGGACAGGTCCGGACAATGAGCAGTTCTTC
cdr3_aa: CASSARTGPDNEQFF

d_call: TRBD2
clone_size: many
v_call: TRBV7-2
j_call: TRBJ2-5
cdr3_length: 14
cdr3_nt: TGTGCCAGCAGCTCCAGCGGGGCGGGAGAGACCCAGTACTTC
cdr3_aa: CASSSSGAGETQYF

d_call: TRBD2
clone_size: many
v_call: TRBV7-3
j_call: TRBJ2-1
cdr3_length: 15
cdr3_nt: TGTGCCAGCAGCTTAATGGCGGGAGCGTTCAGTGAGCAGTTCTTC
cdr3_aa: CASSLMAGAFSEQFF

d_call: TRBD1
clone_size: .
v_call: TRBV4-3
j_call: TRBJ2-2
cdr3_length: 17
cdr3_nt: TGCGCCAGCAGCCAAGATGCGCAGGGGGCGCGCACCGGGGAGCTGTTTTTT
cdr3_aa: CASSQDAQGARTGELFF

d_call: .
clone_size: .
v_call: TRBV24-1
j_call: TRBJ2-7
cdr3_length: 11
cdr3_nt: TGTGCCACCAGTCAGGATGGCGAGCAGTACTTC
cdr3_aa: CATSQDGEQYF

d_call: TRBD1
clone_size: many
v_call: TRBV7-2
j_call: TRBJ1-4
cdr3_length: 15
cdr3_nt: TGTGCCAGCAGCCGGCGACAGGGGGCACAGGAAAAACTGTTTTTT
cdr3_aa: CASSRRQGAQEKLFF

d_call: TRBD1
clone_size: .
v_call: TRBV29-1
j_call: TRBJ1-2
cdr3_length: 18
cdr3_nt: TGCAGCGTTGAAGATCGCGGGAAAGGGGGGACAGATAACTATGGCTACACCTTC
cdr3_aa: CSVEDRGKGGTDNYGYTF

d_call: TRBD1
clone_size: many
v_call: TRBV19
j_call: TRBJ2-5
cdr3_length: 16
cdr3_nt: TGTGCCAGTAGTGCATGGGACAGCCGGCTTTTGGAGACCCAGTACTTC
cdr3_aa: CASSAWDSRLLETQYF

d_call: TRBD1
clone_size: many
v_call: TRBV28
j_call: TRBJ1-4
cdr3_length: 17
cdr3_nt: TGTGCCAGCAGTCTAAACGAACCGGGGACAGCTAATGAAAAACTGTTTTTT
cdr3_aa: CASSLNEPGTANEKLFF

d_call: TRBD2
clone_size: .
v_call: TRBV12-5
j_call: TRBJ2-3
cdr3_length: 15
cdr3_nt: TGTGCTAGTGGACCACTAGCGGGAGTCACAGATACGCAGTATTTT
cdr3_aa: CASGPLAGVTDTQYF

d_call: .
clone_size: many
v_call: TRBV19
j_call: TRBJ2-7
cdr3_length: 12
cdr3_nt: TGTGCCAGTAGTATACAGTCGGGGGAGCAGTACTTC
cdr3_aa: CASSIQSGEQYF

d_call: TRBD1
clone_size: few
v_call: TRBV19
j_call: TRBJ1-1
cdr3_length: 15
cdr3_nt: TGTGCCAGTAGTATAGCGGGGACAGCGAACACTGAAGCTTTCTTT
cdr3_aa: CASSIAGTANTEAFF

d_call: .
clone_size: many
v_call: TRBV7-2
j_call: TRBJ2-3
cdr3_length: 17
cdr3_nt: TGTGCCAGCAGCCTCAACTTGGGGGGCGGTGGAACAGATACGCAGTATTTT
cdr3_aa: CASSLNLGGGGTDTQYF

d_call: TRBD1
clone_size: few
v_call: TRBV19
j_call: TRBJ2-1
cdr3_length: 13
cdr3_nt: TGTGCCACTGGCGGGACAGGGGGTGATGAGCAGTTCTTC
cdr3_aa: CATGGTGGDEQFF

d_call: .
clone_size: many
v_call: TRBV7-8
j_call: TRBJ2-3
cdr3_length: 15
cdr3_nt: TGTGCCAGCAGCCCCCGAGGGTTGGAAGCAGATACGCAGTATTTT
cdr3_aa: CASSPRGLEADTQYF

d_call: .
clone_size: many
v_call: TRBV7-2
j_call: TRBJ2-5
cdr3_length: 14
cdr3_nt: TGTGCCAGCAGCTTAGTAACAGTACAAGAGACCCAGTACTTC
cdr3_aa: CASSLVTVQETQYF

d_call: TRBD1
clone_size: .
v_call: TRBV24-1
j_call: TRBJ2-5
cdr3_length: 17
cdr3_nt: TGTGCCACCAGTGACCCGACGGGGACAGCCTACCAAGAGACCCAGTACTTC
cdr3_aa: CATSDPTGTAYQETQYF

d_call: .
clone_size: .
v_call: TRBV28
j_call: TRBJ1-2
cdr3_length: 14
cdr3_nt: TGTGCCAGCAGTTTAACGGCAGTCAACTATGGCTACACCTTC
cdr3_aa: CASSLTAVNYGYTF

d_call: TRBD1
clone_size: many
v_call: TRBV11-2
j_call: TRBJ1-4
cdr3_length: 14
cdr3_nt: TGTGCCAGCAGTTATGGACAGGATAATGAAAAACTGTTTTTT
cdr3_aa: CASSYGQDNEKLFF

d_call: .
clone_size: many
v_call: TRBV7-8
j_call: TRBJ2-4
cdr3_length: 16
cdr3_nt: TGTGCCAGCAGCTTACCCCCCTCAGGGGCCAAAAACATTCAGTACTTC
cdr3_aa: CASSLPPSGAKNIQYF

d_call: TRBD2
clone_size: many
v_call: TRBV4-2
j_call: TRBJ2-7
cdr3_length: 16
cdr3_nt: TGTGCCAGCAGCCTTATGGAGCGGGGGGGTTCCTACGAGCAGTACTTC
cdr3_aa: CASSLMERGGSYEQYF

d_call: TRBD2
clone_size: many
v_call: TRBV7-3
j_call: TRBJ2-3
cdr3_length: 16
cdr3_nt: TGTGCCAGCAGCTTGGGACTAGCGGGAGGAGCAGATACGCAGTATTTT
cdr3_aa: CASSLGLAGGADTQYF

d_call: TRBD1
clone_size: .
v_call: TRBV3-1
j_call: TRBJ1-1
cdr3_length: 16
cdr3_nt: TGTGCCAGCAGCCAAGATCCGGGACAGACGAACACTGAAGCTTTCTTT
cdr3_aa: CASSQDPGQTNTEAFF

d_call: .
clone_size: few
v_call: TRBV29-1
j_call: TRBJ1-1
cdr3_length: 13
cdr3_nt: TGCAGCGTTATTTCACAGGGGAACACTGAAGCTTTCTTT
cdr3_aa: CSVISQGNTEAFF

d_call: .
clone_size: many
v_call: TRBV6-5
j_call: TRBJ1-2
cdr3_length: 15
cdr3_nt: TGTGCCAGCAGTTCGGGAGGCCAGGGCAACTATGGCTACACCTTC
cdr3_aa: CASSSGGQGNYGYTF

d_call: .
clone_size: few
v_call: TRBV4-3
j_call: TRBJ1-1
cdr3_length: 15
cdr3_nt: TGCGCCAGCAGCCAAGTTGGACAGTTGAACACTGAAGCTTTCTTT
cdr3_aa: CASSQVGQLNTEAFF

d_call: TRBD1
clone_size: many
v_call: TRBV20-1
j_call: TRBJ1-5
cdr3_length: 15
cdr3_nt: TGCAGTGCTAGAAGGGACAGCCGAGGCAATCAGCCCCAGCATTTT
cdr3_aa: CSARRDSRGNQPQHF

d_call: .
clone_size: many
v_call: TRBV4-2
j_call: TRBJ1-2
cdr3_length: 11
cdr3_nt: TGTGCCAGCAGCCGAGAAGCTGGCTACACCTTC
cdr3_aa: CASSREAGYTF

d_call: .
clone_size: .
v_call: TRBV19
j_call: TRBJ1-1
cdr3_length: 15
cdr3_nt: TGTGCCAGTAGGGCTCCGGGCCTTCTTAACACTGAAGCTTTCTTT
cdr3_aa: CASRAPGLLNTEAFF

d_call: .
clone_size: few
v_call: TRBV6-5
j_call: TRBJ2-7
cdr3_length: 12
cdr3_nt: TGTGCCAGCCGAGGGGGGGTCTACGAGCAGTACTTC
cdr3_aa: CASRGGVYEQYF

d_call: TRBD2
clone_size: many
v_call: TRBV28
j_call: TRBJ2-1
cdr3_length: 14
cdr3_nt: TGTGCCAGCAGTTCCGGGCGGGGGTGGCGGGAGCAGTTCTTC
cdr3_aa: CASSSGRGWREQFF

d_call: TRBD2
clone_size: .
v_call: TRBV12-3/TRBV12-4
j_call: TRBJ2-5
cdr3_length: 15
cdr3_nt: TGTGCCAGCAGTCTAGCGGGAGGCTTCCAAGAGACCCAGTACTTC
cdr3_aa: CASSLAGGFQETQYF

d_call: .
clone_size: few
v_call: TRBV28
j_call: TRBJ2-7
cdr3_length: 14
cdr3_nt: TGTGCCAGCAGTTTGAATAGGCCACTGGACGTGCAGTACTTC
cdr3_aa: CASSLNRPLDVQYF